The next 32 T cell receptor beta chains were all read from a single sample in a study of T cells in Graves' hyperthyroidism and ophthalmopathy. Regions amplified from RNA transcripts were the TCR beta CDR3 regions. The TCR CDR3 first-round RT-PCR relied on the HTBI primer set. TCRdb re-analysed the multiplex PCR reads in MiXCR, keeping a single row per CDR3 protein. This sample has 250,000 or so distinct CDR3 sequences, with 15% to 20% found just once. The sequenced sample was blood. All receptors come from a woman under 30 with Graves' ophthalmopathy.

At least ten counts were recorded for this clonotype. The CDR3 spells CASSQWTGENNEQFF. In nucleotides, the CDR3 is TGTGCCAGCAGCCAATGGACAGGCGAAAACAATGAGCAGTTCTTC. This chain links TRBV14 with TRBJ2-1; 7 positions agree with TRBD1. The CDR3 is 15 residues long. The V segment lost 2 bases and the J segment 5 bases; nucleotides outside the gene matches: 6. Germline CDR1 reads SGHDN; CDR2 reads FVKESK.

This clonotype was seen ten or more times. The chain uses TRBV10-3 and TRBJ2-4, with D possibly matching TRBD2 (7 bases). V was trimmed by 8 bases and J by 8 bases, leaving 10 bases between them. The V gene's germline CDR1 is ENHRY and CDR2 SYGVKD. The CDR3 length is 11 residues. The CDR3 DNA reads as TGTGCCATCGGAGGGGGGGACATTCAGTACTTC. It is translated as CAIGGGDIQYF.

This clonotype came up many times. The gene calls are TRBV6-2 or TRBV6-3 and TRBJ1-5, with 11 bases lining up with TRBD1. The trim removed 6 bases at V and 4 bases at J, leaving 11 bases unmatched. The CDR3 consists of 17 residues. Germline CDR1 and CDR2: MNHEY and SVGEGT. CDR3 nucleotides: TGTGCCAGCAGCCCCGGGACAGGGGGTTTTAAGAATCAGCCCCAGCATTTT. Translated, it gives CASSPGTGGFKNQPQHF.

The sample holds many counts of this clonotype. The chain combines TRBV4-2 with TRBJ1-1; TRBD1 might be the D (5 bases). V lost 4 bases and J lost 2, with 14 bases in between. This CDR3 has 15 residues. Germline V gene lookup returns CDR1 LGHNA and CDR2 YNFKEQ. The CDR3 is CASSRFLGDNTEAFF. The CDR3, as DNA: TGTGCCAGCAGCCGCTTCTTGGGGGACAACACTGAAGCTTTCTTT.

In its sample, this clonotype was seen many times. CDR3 region: CASRAPLKNYGYTF. Here the CDR3 DNA reads TGTGCCAGCAGGGCCCCGTTGAAGAACTATGGCTACACCTTC. The gene calls are TRBV6-1 and TRBJ1-2; D gene unclear. The germline CDR1 and CDR2 sequences are MNHNS and SASEGT. V was shortened by 6 bases and J by 2 bases, with 13 bases between the two germline ends. The CDR3 is 14 residues long.

This clonotype was counted at least ten times. The genes are TRBV12-3 or TRBV12-4 and TRBJ2-1; 11 bases match TRBD1. The CDR3 sequence is 15 residues long. The ends lost 6 bases at V and 6 bases at J; junction bases unmatched: 7. CDR3: CASSGQGAPLNEQFF. CDR3 bases: TGTGCCAGCAGCGGACAGGGGGCGCCTCTCAATGAGCAGTTCTTC.

This clonotype occurred many times. The rearrangement joins TRBV6-1 to TRBJ2-1; D gene ambiguous. The V gene lost 6 bases and the J gene lost 0 bases, with 9 bases spanning the gap. The CDR3 extends over 14 amino acids. CDR1 is MNHNS, CDR2 SASEGT, per germline. CDR3 sequence: CASSGHSSYNEQFF. The DNA of the CDR3 is TGTGCCAGCAGCGGTCATAGCTCCTACAATGAGCAGTTCTTC.

This clonotype was seen at least ten times. The chain uses TRBV7-2 and TRBJ2-1; TRBD2 aligns across 16 bases. CDR1 is SGHTA, CDR2 FQGNSA, per germline. This CDR3 contains 18 residues. With 5 bases clipped from V and 5 bases from J, the junction kept 9 bases outside the gene matches. CDR3 residues: CASSLRGLAGGPHNEQFF. The CDR3 DNA follows: TGTGCCAGCAGCCTAAGGGGACTAGCGGGAGGGCCGCACAATGAGCAGTTCTTC.

Worth noting for this clonotype: This may stem from a read error, because a much larger clone lies one nucleotide away. The chain links TRBV20-1 to TRBJ2-7; 7 bases are a match to TRBD1. The CDR3 runs 11 residues. V lost 8 bases, J lost 6 bases, and 7 bases stayed unmatched. Germline CDR1 reads DFQATT; CDR2 reads SNEGSKA (reference sequence). The CDR3 nucleotides are TGCAGTATCACGACAGGGTGCGAGCAGTACTTC. Residues: CSITTGCEQYF.

The rearrangement links TRBV9 to TRBJ2-2, with D tentatively TRBD1 or TRBD2 (5 bases each). V lost 4 bases, J lost 3 bases, and 16 bases lay in between. The CDR3 totals 16 residues. The germline gives CDR1 SGDLS, CDR2 YYNGEE. This CDR3 is CASSPPGPVDTGELFF. CDR3 bases: TGTGCCAGCAGCCCACCGGGGCCCGTGGACACCGGGGAGCTGTTTTTT.

This clonotype was seen repeatedly, ten times or more. The chain employs TRBV10-3 and TRBJ2-1; TRBD2 matches at 7 bases. Germline V gene lookup returns CDR1 ENHRY and CDR2 SYGVKD. CDR3 length equals 14 residues. The trim removed 0 bases at V and 7 bases at J, leaving 3 bases unmatched. In DNA form, the CDR3 reads TGTGCCATCAGTGAGTCGACTAGCTTAAATGAGCAGTTCTTC. Amino acid sequence: CAISESTSLNEQFF.

This clonotype appeared many times. The V gene is TRBV12-5, the J gene TRBJ1-5, with D maybe TRBD1 (6 bases). Per the germline V gene, CDR1 is LGHNT and CDR2 is FRNRAP. Trimming left V 5 bases short and J 0 bases short, with 20 bases between. This CDR3 comprises 18 residues. CDR3 amino acids: CASGPGLGGKVSNQPQHF. The CDR3 coding sequence is TGTGCTAGTGGTCCGGGTCTTGGGGGCAAGGTTAGCAATCAGCCCCAGCATTTT.

This clonotype was seen at least ten times. This rearrangement joins TRBV20-1 to TRBJ1-1; D might be TRBD1 (5 bases). Trimming pared 5 bases from V and 0 bases from J, leaving 16 bases between. The CDR3 contains 15 residues. Germline V lookup: CDR1 DFQATT, CDR2 SNEGSKA (reference sequence). The CDR3 DNA is TGCAGTGCTGGAGGGCGGGGCTCTATGAACACTGAAGCTTTCTTT. The encoded protein is CSAGGRGSMNTEAFF.

Many counts were recorded for this clonotype. V usage is TRBV29-1 and J usage is TRBJ1-1; D unclear. There are 12 residues in the CDR3. V was cut by 7 bases and J by 2 bases, with 11 bases left in between. Germline-derived CDR1 and CDR2 are SQVTM and ANQGSEA. The CDR3 spells CSGSPVNTEAFF. CDR3 sequence (DNA): TGCAGCGGGTCTCCGGTAAACACTGAAGCTTTCTTT.

The V call is TRBV28, the J call TRBJ1-1; 10 bases are shared with TRBD1. J was trimmed by 0 bases and V by 5 bases; bases with no gene match: 3. There are 15 residues in the CDR3. CDR1 is MDHEN and CDR2 is SYDVKM in the germline V gene. Here the CDR3 reads CASSPGTGVNTEAFF. CDR3 DNA: TGTGCCAGCAGTCCCGGGACAGGGGTGAACACTGAAGCTTTCTTT.

The chain recombines TRBV3-1 with TRBJ1-5; weak D call: TRBD1 (5 bases). This CDR3 spans 14 amino acids. Trimming removed 7 bases at V and 7 bases at J, with 17 bases between. Germline V CDR1 and CDR2: LGHDT, YNNKEL (reference sequence). CDR3 in amino acids: CASKGIGGGQPQHF. CDR3 bases: TGTGCCAGCAAAGGGATCGGGGGGGGACAGCCCCAGCATTTT.

CDR3 nucleotides: TGTGCCAGCAGTTTATTGGGACAGGGGAATCAGCCCCAGCATTTT. Translation: CASSLLGQGNQPQHF. The chain couples TRBV28 to TRBJ1-5; 10 bases map to TRBD1. With V trimmed by 1 base and J by 4 bases, 1 base remained unmatched. The CDR3 loop spans 15 amino acids. Germline V lookup: CDR1 MDHEN, CDR2 SYDVKM.

This clonotype was seen at least ten times. The V call is TRBV5-5, the J call TRBJ2-7, with D maybe TRBD1 (5 bases). CDR1 SGHKS and CDR2 YYEKEE come from the germline V gene (reference sequence). The CDR3 runs to 14 residues. V was cut by 3 bases and J by 0 bases, with 10 bases left in between. In DNA, the CDR3 is TGTGCCAGCAGCTCCCGCAGGGACTCCTACGAGCAGTACTTC. Its protein product is CASSSRRDSYEQYF. The complete variable domain, with remaining parts taken from reference TRBV5-5 and TRBJ2-7, reads DAGVTQSPTHLIKTRGQQVTLRCSPISGHKSVSWYQQVLGQGPQFIFQYYEKEERGRGNFPDRFSARQFPNYSSELNVNALLLGDSALYLCASSSRRDSYEQYFGPGTRLTVT.

The sample holds a few counts of this clonotype. The chain employs TRBV6-1 and TRBJ1-5, with 7 bases aligning to TRBD1. V shed 5 bases and J 2 bases; nucleotides not matched to a gene: 3. Germline CDR1 MNHNS, CDR2 SASEGT. The CDR3 sequence is 14 residues long. The CDR3 nucleotides read TGTGCCAGCAGTCACAGGGGAGGCAATCAGCCCCAGCATTTT. It yields the protein CASSHRGGNQPQHF.

This chain connects TRBV7-9 to TRBJ1-5, with 12 bases identical to TRBD1. The CDR3 covers 16 residues. Unmatched junction bases numbered 13, after V lost 5 bases and J lost 11 bases. The germline V gene encodes CDR1 SEHNR and CDR2 FQNEAQ (reference sequence). The CDR3 is CASSPSGTGGLTSQHF. In nucleotides, the CDR3 is TGTGCCAGCAGCCCCTCCGGGACAGGGGGCCTCACGTCCCAGCATTTT.

The sample holds many counts of this clonotype. This chain uses TRBV6-1 with TRBJ2-5; 8 bases fit TRBD2. J gave up 2 bases and V 5 bases, and 7 bases lay outside the gene matches. The CDR3 has 15 residues. CDR1 and CDR2 from the germline V gene are MNHNS and SASEGT. The CDR3 protein is CASSPTGGGQETQYF. CDR3 nucleotide sequence: TGTGCCAGCAGTCCGACCGGGGGGGGTCAAGAGACCCAGTACTTC.

In this sample, this clonotype turned up many times. An end of the junction does not agree with germline; a read error may underlie this. The chain's CDR3 is CASSLPQAPYGYTF. CDR3 bases: TGTGCCAGTAGTTTGCCCCAGGCCCCCTATGGCTACACCTTC. The chain is built from TRBV28 and TRBJ1-2, with D hard to call. Germline CDR1 is MDHEN and CDR2 is SYDVKM. There are 14 residues in the CDR3.

Many counts were recorded for this clonotype. The J gene is TRBJ2-7, the V gene TRBV12-3 or TRBV12-4; D remains ambiguous. V lost 5 bases and J lost 0, with 8 bases in between. The CDR3 is made up of 13 amino acids. CDR3 region: CASSKDGSYEQYF. The CDR3 bases are TGTGCCAGCAGTAAGGACGGCTCCTACGAGCAGTACTTC.

In its sample, this clonotype was seen many times. The rearrangement joins TRBV5-6 to TRBJ2-7; tentatively, D is TRBD1 (6 bases). Between the trimmed V and J ends, which lost 5 bases and 3 bases, there was a span of 15 bases. This CDR3 is 14 amino acids long. Germline V gene data show CDR1 as SGHDT and CDR2 as YYEEEE. The CDR3 nucleotides are TGTGCCAGCAGGGTGCGAGGCAGGGGCTACGAGCAGTACTTC. This translates into CASRVRGRGYEQYF.

The chain combines TRBV11-3 with TRBJ2-1; 11 bases match TRBD2. The germline gives CDR1 SGHNT, CDR2 YENEEA. Trimming at V came to 1 base and at J to 8 bases, leaving 7 bases not matched to a gene. The CDR3 extends over 16 amino acids. The CDR3 loop reads CASSLAPSSGRYEQFF. Here the CDR3 DNA reads TGTGCCAGCAGCTTAGCCCCTTCTAGCGGGAGGTATGAGCAGTTCTTC.

This clonotype was counted many times. The chain joins TRBV6-5 to TRBJ2-2; D uncertain. Germline loops: CDR1 MNHEY, CDR2 SVGAGI. CDR3 length equals 14 residues. The germline V and J ends were trimmed by 2 bases and 1 base, with 5 bases remaining between them. This chain's CDR3 is CASSYLVNTGELFF. The CDR3 DNA reads as TGTGCCAGCAGTTACCTGGTGAACACCGGGGAGCTGTTTTTT.

The genes are TRBV29-1 and TRBJ2-7; 9 positions agree with TRBD2. The length of the CDR3 is 13 residues. V dropped 4 bases and J dropped 6; count of bases not matched to a gene: 7. The germline V gene encodes CDR1 SQVTM and CDR2 ANQGSEA. CDR3 protein: CSVAGGRASEQYF. DNA of the CDR3: TGCAGCGTTGCGGGCGGGAGGGCTTCCGAGCAGTACTTC.

This clonotype came up many times. The chain joins TRBV5-1 to TRBJ2-1, with 7 bases identical to TRBD2. From germline, CDR1 is SGHRS and CDR2 YFSETQ. Unmatched junction bases numbered 11, after V lost 0 bases and J lost 8 bases. This CDR3 spans 16 amino acids. The CDR3 DNA follows: TGCGCCAGCAGCTTGGCCCCAAGACTAGCATTGGATGAGCAGTTCTTC. Protein sequence: CASSLAPRLALDEQFF.

This clonotype was counted at least ten times. The chain links TRBV6-5 to TRBJ1-2; D gene uncertain. Germline CDR1 reads MNHEY; CDR2 reads SVGAGI. The V gene lost 0 bases and the J gene lost 5 bases, with 10 bases spanning the gap. The CDR3 has 14 residues. The CDR3 DNA sequence: TGTGCCAGCAGTTACTCGAGCGGTGGATATGGCTACACCTTC. Protein: CASSYSSGGYGYTF.

This clonotype was picked up many times. This chain's CDR3 is CASSFGQVWTNTEAFF. CDR3 nucleotides: TGTGCCAGCAGTTTCGGACAGGTGTGGACGAACACTGAAGCTTTCTTT. The chain couples TRBV6-1 to TRBJ1-1, with 7 bases fitting TRBD1. Germline V gene lookup returns CDR1 MNHNS and CDR2 SASEGT. Losses at the gene ends were 5 bases for V and 1 base for J; bases not matched to a gene: 10. This CDR3 region has 16 residues.

This clonotype was picked up many times. The rearrangement uses TRBV5-1 and TRBJ2-3; no definite D call. The CDR3 is 14 residues long. Germline loops: CDR1 SGHRS, CDR2 YFSETQ. V shed 6 bases and J shed 4 bases, with 15 bases lying between them. CDR3 nucleotide sequence: TGCGCCAGCAAGGAAAGGACGGGTGCAGATACGCAGTATTTT. Protein product: CASKERTGADTQYF.

This clonotype was observed many times. The chain joins TRBV3-1 to TRBJ2-7; TRBD2 is a possible D gene (5 bases). There are 14 residues in the CDR3. Germline V gives CDR1 LGHDT, CDR2 YNNKEL (reference sequence). V lost 4 bases and J 2 bases, leaving 12 bases between the germline ends. The CDR3 protein is CASSPQSGTYEQYF. CDR3 in DNA: TGTGCCAGCAGCCCCCAGTCGGGGACCTACGAGCAGTACTTC.